This T cell receptor (beta chain) was observed in a study of blood T cell repertoires in COVID-19. As for the study in general: Acute and convalescent COVID-19 samples came from the United States, Italy and Spain.

Authors' data handling: Scientists estimated how many nucleated cells there were by amplifying reference gene primers. The method was immunoSEQ multiplex PCR; TCRdb's version includes in-frame clones alone and lacks a portion of them. Clonal size and the V and J genes are those of that table, whereas D and trimming came from the DNA. The table records 110,000 or so clones, more than 80% of them present only once. Trimming took off 4 bases at V and 10 bases at J, with 11 bases between the two ends. Germline CDR1 reads MNHEY; CDR2 reads SMNVEV (reference sequence). This CDR3 contains 12 residues. The genes are TRBV27 and TRBJ2-1, with a weak D call TRBD2 (5 bases). Sequencing input: peripheral blood. The receptor comes from a woman between 70 and 85 years old with acute or convalescent COVID-19. The DNA for the CDR3 is TGTGCCAGCAGTTCCGTCTCGGGGGAGCAGTTCTTC. Translation: CASSSVSGEQFF.